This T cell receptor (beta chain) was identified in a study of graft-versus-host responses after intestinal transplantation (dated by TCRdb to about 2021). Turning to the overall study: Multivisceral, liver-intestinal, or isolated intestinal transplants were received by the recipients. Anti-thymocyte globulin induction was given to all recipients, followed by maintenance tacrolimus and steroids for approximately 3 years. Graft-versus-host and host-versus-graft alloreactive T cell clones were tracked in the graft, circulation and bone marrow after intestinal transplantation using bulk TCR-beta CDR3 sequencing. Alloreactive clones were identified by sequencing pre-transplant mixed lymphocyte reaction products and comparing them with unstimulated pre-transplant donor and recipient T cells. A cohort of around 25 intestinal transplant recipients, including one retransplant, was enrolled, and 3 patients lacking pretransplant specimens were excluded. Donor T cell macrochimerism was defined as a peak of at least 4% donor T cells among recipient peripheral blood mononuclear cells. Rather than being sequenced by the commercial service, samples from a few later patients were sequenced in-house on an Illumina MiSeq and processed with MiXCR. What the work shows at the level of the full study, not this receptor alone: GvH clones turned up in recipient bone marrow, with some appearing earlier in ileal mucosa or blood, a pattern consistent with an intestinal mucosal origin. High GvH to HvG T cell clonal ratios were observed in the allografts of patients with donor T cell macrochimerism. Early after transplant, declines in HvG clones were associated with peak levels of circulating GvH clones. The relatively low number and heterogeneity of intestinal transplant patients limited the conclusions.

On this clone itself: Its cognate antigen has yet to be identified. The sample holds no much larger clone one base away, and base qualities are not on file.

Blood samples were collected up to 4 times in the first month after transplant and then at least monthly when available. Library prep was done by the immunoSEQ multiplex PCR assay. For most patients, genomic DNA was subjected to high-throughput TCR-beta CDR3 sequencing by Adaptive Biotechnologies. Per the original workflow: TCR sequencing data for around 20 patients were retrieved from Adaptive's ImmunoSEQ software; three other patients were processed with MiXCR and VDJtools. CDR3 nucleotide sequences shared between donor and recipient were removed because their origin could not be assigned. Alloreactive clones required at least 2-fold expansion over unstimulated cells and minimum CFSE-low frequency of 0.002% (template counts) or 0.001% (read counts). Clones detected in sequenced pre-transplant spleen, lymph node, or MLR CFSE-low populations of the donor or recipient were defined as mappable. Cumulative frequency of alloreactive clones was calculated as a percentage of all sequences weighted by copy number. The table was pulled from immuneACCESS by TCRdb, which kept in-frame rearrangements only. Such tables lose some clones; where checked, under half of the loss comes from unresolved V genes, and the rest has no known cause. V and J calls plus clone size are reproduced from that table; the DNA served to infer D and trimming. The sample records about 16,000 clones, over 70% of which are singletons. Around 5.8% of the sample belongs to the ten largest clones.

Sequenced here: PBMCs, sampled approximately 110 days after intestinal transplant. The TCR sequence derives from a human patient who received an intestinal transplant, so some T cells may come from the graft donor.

The CDR3 is CASSVGGDQETQYF. The sequenced DNA is TGTGCCAGCAGCGTAGGTGGCGACCAAGAGACCCAGTACTTC. The V and J segments used are TRBV9 and TRBJ2-5, with the D gene uncertain. Including the terminal cysteine and phenylalanine, the CDR3 comprises 14 residues. CDR3 DNA is the only sequence kept; it has 42 bases, read in frame from the first base. Between the V and J ends, shortened by 0 bases and 0 bases respectively, the junction contains 6 bases. CDR1 and CDR2 (SGDLS, YYNGEE) derive from the germline V gene. With the rest looked up from the reference TRBV9 and TRBJ2-5 genes rather than sequenced, the full variable domain is DSGVTQTPKHLITATGQRVTLRCSPRSGDLSVYWYQQSLDQGLQFLIQYYNGEERAKGNILERFSAQQFPDLHSELNLSSLELGDSALYFCASSVGGDQETQYFGPGTRLLVL.